This TCR beta chain was profiled in a study of sequential checkpoint blockade in melanoma. Specified treatment: randomized to nivolumab then ipilimumab (arm A) or the reverse (arm B). Assay: immunoSEQ multiplex PCR; the TCRdb copy retains only in-frame clones and omits some. The table records approximately 10,000 clones, 60% to 80% of them present only once. This CDR3 is 17 amino acids long. Trimming took 3 bases from V and 3 from J; bases not matched to a gene: 8. The germline CDR1 and CDR2 sequences are MNHNS and SASEGT. Sequences were derived from CD8+ T cells sorted from blood (inferred from file names), sampled from a patient given nivolumab and ipilimumab in sequence. The genes are TRBV6-1 and TRBJ2-7; 13 nucleotides match TRBD2. This receptor was identified in a human donor with melanoma. This CDR3 reads CASSDTLGLAGIYEQYF. Here the CDR3 DNA reads TGTGCCAGCAGTGATACACTGGGACTAGCGGGAATCTACGAGCAGTACTTC.